One sample yielded the 5 T cell receptor beta chains listed below, sequenced in a study of regulatory T cells in long-lasting Graves disease. The time point here: newly diagnosed GD, antithyroid drugs for less than 3 months. Isolated PBMC RNA provided the starting material for the TCR library. In building TCR beta libraries, iRepertoire HTBI primers were used together with Arm-PCR of CDR3 regions. TCRdb analysed the multiplex PCR reads with MiXCR anew, one entry per CDR3 protein. This repertoire shows 300,000 to 400,000 distinct CDR3 sequences, approximately 16% found once; its top ten account for just under 30%. This same sample was also taken into another study, of T cells in Graves' hyperthyroidism and ophthalmopathy.

Sequenced here: peripheral blood mononuclear cells (PBMCs), sampled at new diagnosis, from a patient treated with antithyroid drugs. These receptors originate from a man aged 40-49 years with Graves disease.

This clonotype appeared a few times. The J gene is TRBJ2-7, the V gene TRBV5-1; the D gene is possibly TRBD1 (5 bases). The CDR3 runs 14 residues. Trimming took 1 base from V and 2 from J, leaving 10 bases between them. Looked up from germline, CDR1 is SGHRS and CDR2 is YFSETQ. The CDR3 sequence: CASSLWEGAYEQYF. The CDR3 DNA is TGCGCCAGCAGCTTGTGGGAAGGGGCCTACGAGCAGTACTTC.

The chain recombines TRBV10-3 with TRBJ1-1; D may be TRBD1 (5 bases). The ends were cut back, 10 bases at V and 1 base at J, with 13 bases in the middle. The CDR3 is made up of 13 amino acids. Germline CDR1 and CDR2: ENHRY and SYGVKD. Here the CDR3 reads CANNRDPNTEAFF. In nucleotides, the CDR3 is TGTGCCAATAACCGGGACCCGAACACTGAAGCTTTCTTT.

Many counts were recorded for this clonotype. The chain recombines TRBV11-2 with TRBJ2-1, with D hard to call. Trimming removed 1 base at V and 8 bases at J, with 6 bases between. This CDR3 has 12 residues. In germline, CDR1 is SGHAT, CDR2 FQNNGV. The CDR3 sequence: CASSLASHEQFF. CDR3 nucleotides: TGTGCCAGCAGCTTAGCCAGCCATGAGCAGTTCTTC.

This clonotype was detected a few times. The J gene is TRBJ2-7, the V gene TRBV2, with D hard to call. Germline lookup yields CDR1 SNHLY and CDR2 FYNNEI. V lost 7 bases, J lost 4 bases, and 11 bases lay in between. The CDR3 covers 12 residues. The CDR3 sequence is CASTADGYEQYF. In DNA, the CDR3 is TGTGCCAGCACCGCGGACGGGTACGAGCAGTACTTC. Supplemented by reference TRBV2 and TRBJ2-7, the full variable domain reads EPEVTQTPSHQVTQMGQEVILRCVPISNHLYFYWYRQILGQKVEFLVSFYNNEISEKSEIFDDQFSVERPDGSNFTLKIRSTKLEDSAMYFCASTADGYEQYFGPGTRLTVT.

This clonotype was seen repeatedly, ten times or more. The chain recombines TRBV9 with TRBJ2-7; D remains ambiguous. Trimming shortened V by 4 bases and J by 7 bases, and 12 bases separated the two germline ends. Germline values: CDR1 SGDLS, CDR2 YYNGEE. This CDR3 region has 12 residues. The CDR3 region is CASSPGGMEQYF. CDR3 nucleotides: TGTGCCAGCAGCCCCGGCGGTATGGAGCAGTACTTC. The variable domain in full, completed from reference TRBV9 and TRBJ2-7, reads DSGVTQTPKHLITATGQRVTLRCSPRSGDLSVYWYQQSLDQGLQFLIQYYNGEERAKGNILERFSAQQFPDLHSELNLSSLELGDSALYFCASSPGGMEQYFGPGTRLTVT.